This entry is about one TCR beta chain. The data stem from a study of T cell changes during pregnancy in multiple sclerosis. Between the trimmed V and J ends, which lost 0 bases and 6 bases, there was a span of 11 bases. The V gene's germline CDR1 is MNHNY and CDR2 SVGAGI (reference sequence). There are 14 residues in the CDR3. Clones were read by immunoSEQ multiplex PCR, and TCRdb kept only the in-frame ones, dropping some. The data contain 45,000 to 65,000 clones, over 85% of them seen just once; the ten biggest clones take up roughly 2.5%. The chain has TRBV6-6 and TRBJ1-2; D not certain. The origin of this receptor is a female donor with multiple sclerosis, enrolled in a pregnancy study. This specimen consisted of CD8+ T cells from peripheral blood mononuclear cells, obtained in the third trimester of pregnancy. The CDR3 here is CASSYSSPSDGYTF. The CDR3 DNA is TGTGCCAGCAGTTACTCGAGCCCCAGCGATGGCTACACCTTC.